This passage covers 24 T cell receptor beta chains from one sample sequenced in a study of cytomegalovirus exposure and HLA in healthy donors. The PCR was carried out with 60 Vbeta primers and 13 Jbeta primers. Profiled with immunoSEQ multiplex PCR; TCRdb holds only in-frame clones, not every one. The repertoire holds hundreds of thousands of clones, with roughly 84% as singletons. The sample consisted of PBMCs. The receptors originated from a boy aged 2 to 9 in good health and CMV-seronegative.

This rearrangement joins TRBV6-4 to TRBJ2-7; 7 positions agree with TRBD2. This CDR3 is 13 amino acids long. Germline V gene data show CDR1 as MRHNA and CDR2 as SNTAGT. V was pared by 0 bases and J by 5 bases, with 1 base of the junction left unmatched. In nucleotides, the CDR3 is TGTGCCAGCAGTGACTCGGGGGGGGACGAGCAGTACTTC. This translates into CASSDSGGDEQYF.

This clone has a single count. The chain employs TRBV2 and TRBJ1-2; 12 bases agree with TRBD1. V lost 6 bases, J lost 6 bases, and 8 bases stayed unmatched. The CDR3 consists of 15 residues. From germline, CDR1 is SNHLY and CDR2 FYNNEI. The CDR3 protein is CASRGTGGPPNGYTF. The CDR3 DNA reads TGTGCCAGCAGGGGGACAGGGGGCCCCCCTAATGGCTACACCTTC.

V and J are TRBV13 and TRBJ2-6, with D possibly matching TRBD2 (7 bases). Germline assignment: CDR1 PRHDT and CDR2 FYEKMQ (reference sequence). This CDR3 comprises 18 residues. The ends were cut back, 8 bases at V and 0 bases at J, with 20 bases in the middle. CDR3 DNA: TGTGCCAGCTTAGGATCGGGGGGCGATCTCTCTGGGGCCAACGTCCTGACTTTC. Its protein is CASLGSGGDLSGANVLTF.

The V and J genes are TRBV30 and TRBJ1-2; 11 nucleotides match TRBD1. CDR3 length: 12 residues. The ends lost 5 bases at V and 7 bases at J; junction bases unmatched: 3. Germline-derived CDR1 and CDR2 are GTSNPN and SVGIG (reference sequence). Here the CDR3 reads CAWGQGACGYTF. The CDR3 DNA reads TGTGCCTGGGGACAGGGGGCCTGTGGCTACACCTTC.

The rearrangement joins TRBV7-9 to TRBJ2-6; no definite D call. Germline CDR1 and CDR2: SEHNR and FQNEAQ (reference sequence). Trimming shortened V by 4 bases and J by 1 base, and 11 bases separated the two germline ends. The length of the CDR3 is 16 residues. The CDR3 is CASSSPRDSGANVLTF. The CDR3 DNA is TGTGCCAGCAGCTCCCCCCGCGATTCTGGGGCCAACGTCCTGACTTTC. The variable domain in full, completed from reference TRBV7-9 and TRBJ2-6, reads DTGVSQNPRHKITKRGQNVTFRCDPISEHNRLYWYRQTLGQGPEFLTYFQNEAQLEKSRLLSDRFSAERPKGSFSTLEIQRTEQGDSAMYLCASSSPRDSGANVLTFGAGSRLTVL.

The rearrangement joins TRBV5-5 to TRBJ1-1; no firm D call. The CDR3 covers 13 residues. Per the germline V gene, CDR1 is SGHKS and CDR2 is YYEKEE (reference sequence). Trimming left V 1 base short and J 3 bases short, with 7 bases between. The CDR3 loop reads CASSLSLDTEAFF. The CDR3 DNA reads TGTGCCAGCAGCTTGTCCCTTGACACTGAAGCTTTCTTT.

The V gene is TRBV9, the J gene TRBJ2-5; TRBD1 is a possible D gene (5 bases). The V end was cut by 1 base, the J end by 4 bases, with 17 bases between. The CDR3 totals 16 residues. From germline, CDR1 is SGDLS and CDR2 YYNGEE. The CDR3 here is CASSVKGHPRVETQYF. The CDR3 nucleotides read TGTGCCAGCAGCGTAAAAGGACATCCTCGGGTAGAGACCCAGTACTTC.

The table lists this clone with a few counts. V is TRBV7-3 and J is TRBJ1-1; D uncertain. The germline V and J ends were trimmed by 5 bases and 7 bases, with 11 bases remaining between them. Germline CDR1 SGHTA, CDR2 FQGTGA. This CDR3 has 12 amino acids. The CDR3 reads CASSTPGGEAFF. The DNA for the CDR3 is TGTGCCAGCAGCACCCCCGGTGGTGAAGCTTTCTTT.

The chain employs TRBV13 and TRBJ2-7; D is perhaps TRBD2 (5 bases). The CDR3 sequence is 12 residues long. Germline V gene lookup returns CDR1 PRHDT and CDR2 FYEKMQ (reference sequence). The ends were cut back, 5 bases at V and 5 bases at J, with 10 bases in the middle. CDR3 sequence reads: CASSLRGNEQYF. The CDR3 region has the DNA TGTGCCAGCAGCCTCCGGGGTAACGAGCAGTACTTC.

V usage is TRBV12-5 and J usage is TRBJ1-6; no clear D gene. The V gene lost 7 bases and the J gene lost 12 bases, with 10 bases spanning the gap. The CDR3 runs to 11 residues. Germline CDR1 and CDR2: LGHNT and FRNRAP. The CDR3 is CASVPYLPLHF. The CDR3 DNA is TGTGCTAGTGTCCCGTACTTACCCCTCCACTTT. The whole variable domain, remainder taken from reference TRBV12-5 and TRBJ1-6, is DARVTQTPRHKVTEMGQEVTMRCQPILGHNTVFWYRQTMMQGLELLAYFRNRAPLDDSGMPKDRFSAEMPDATLATLKIQPSEPRDSAVYFCASVPYLPLHFGNGTRLTVT.

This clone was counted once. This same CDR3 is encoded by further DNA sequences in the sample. CDR3 DNA: TGTGCCAGCAGCTTACAGGGCCTCAACACTGAAGCTTTCTTT. It translates to CASSLQGLNTEAFF. The chain couples TRBV11-2 to TRBJ1-1; TRBD1 is a possible D gene (5 bases). Germline V gene sequence: CDR1 SGHAT, CDR2 FQNNGV. CDR3 size: 14 residues. With 2 bases removed from V and 2 bases from J, the gap between germline ends came to 9 bases.

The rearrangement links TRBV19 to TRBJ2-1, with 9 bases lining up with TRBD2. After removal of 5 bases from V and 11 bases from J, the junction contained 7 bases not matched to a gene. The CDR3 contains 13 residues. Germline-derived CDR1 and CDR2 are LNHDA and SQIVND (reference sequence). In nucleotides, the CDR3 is TGTGCCAGTAGTTTTGCGGGGGGGCGCCAGCAGTTCTTC. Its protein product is CASSFAGGRQQFF.

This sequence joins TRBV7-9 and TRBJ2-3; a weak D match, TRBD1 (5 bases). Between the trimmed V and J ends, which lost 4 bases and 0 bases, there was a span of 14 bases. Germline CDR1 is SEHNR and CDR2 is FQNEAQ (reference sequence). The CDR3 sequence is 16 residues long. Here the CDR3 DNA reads TGTGCCAGCAGCTCCACCGCAGGGTCTAGCACAGATACGCAGTATTTT. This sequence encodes CASSSTAGSSTDTQYF.

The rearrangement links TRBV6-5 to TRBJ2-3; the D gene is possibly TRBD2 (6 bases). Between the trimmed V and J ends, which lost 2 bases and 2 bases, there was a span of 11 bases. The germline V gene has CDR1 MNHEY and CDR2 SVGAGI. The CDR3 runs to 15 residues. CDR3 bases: TGTGCCAGCAGTTACGTGGAGGGGCTCACAGATACGCAGTATTTT. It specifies CASSYVEGLTDTQYF.

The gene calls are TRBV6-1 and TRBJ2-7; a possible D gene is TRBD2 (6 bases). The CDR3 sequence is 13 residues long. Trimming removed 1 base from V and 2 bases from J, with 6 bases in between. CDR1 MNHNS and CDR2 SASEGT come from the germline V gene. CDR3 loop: CASSEGTTYEQYF. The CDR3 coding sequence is TGTGCCAGCAGTGAAGGGACTACCTACGAGCAGTACTTC.

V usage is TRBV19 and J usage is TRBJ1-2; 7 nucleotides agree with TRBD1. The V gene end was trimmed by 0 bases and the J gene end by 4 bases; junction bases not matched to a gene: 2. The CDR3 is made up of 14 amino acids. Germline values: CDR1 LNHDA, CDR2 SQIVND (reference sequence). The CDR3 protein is CASSIEQGLYGYTF. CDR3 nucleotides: TGTGCCAGTAGTATAGAACAGGGGCTCTATGGCTACACCTTC.

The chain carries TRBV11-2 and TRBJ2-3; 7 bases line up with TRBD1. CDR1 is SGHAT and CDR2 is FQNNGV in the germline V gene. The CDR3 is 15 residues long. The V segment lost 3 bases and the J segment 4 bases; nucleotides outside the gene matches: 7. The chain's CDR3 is CASSFNRGSADTQYF. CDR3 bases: TGTGCCAGCAGCTTCAACAGGGGCTCTGCAGATACGCAGTATTTT. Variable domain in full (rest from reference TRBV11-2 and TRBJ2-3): EAGVAQSPRYKIIEKRQSVAFWCNPISGHATLYWYQQILGQGPKLLIQFQNNGVVDDSQLPKDRFSAERLKGVDSTLKIQPAKLEDSAVYLCASSFNRGSADTQYFGPGTRLTVL.

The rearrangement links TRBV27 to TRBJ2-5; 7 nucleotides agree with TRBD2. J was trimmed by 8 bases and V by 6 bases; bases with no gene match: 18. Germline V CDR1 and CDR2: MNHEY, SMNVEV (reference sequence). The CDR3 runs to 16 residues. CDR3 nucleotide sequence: TGTGCCAGCAGCCCACTGGGCGGGGGTCCCAAGCAAACCCAGTACTTC. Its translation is CASSPLGGGPKQTQYF.

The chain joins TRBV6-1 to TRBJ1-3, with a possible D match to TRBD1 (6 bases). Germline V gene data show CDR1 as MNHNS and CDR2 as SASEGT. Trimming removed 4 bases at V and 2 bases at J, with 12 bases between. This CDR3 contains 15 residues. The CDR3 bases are TGTGCCAGCAGTGCCGCAGGGGTACCTGGAAACACCATATATTTT. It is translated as CASSAAGVPGNTIYF.

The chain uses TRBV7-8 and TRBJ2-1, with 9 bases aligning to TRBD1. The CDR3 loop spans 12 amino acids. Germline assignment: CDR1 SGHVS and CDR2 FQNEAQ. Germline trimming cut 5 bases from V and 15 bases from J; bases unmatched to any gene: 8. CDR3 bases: TGTGCCAGCAGCAAAACAGGGGGCGGTCCGTTCTTC. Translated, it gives CASSKTGGGPFF.

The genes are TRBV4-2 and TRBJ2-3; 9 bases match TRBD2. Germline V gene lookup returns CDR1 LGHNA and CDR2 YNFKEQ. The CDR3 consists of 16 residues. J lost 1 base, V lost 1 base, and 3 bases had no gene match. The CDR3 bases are TGTGCCAGCAGCCAAGTGGTAGCGGGAGGCACAGATACGCAGTATTTT. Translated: CASSQVVAGGTDTQYF.

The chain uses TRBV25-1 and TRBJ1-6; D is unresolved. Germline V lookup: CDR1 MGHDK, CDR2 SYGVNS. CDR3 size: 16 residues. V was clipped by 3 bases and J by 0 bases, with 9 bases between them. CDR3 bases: TGTGCCAGCAGTGACCACGGGAGCTCCTATAATTCACCCCTCCACTTT. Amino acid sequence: CASSDHGSSYNSPLHF.

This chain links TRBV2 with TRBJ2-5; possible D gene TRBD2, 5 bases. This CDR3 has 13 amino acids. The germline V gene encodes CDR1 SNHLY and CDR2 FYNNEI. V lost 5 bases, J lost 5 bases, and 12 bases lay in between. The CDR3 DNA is TGTGCCAGCAGTTATGAGCGAGGGGAGACCCAGTACTTC. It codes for CASSYERGETQYF.

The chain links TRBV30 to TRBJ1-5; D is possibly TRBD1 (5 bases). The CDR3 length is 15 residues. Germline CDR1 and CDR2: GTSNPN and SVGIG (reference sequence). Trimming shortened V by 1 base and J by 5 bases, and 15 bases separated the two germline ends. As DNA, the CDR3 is TGTGCCTGGAGTGGGGGGGGAGGGAGTCATCAGCCCCAGCATTTT. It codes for CAWSGGGGSHQPQHF.